This section outlines one T cell receptor beta chain sequence together with its context. Measured with immunoSEQ multiplex PCR; TCRdb has only the in-frame clones, and not every one. The table lists about 320,000 clones, approximately 86% of them singletons. The data were taken from a study of Ad26.COV2.S vaccination and SARS-CoV-2 variants. The CDR3 spans 14 residues. The trim removed 7 bases at V and 4 bases at J, leaving 9 bases unmatched. Germline CDR1 is SGHRS and CDR2 is YFSETQ. The treatment was: around 19 received Ad26.COV2.S at low or high dose, single or two shots; 5 received placebo; per-sample allocation not given. Sampling occurred on day 63 after the first vaccine or placebo injection.

The TCR comes from a person between 18 and 59 years old who received the Ad26.COV2.S COVID-19 vaccine or a placebo. Specimen: peripheral blood, collected in a trial of Ad26.COV2.S vaccine versus placebo. The chain carries TRBV5-1 and TRBJ2-5, with 8 bases matching TRBD1. The CDR3 DNA is TGCGCCAGCGCATTAGTAGGACAGGGAGAGACCCAGTACTTC. It codes for CASALVGQGETQYF.